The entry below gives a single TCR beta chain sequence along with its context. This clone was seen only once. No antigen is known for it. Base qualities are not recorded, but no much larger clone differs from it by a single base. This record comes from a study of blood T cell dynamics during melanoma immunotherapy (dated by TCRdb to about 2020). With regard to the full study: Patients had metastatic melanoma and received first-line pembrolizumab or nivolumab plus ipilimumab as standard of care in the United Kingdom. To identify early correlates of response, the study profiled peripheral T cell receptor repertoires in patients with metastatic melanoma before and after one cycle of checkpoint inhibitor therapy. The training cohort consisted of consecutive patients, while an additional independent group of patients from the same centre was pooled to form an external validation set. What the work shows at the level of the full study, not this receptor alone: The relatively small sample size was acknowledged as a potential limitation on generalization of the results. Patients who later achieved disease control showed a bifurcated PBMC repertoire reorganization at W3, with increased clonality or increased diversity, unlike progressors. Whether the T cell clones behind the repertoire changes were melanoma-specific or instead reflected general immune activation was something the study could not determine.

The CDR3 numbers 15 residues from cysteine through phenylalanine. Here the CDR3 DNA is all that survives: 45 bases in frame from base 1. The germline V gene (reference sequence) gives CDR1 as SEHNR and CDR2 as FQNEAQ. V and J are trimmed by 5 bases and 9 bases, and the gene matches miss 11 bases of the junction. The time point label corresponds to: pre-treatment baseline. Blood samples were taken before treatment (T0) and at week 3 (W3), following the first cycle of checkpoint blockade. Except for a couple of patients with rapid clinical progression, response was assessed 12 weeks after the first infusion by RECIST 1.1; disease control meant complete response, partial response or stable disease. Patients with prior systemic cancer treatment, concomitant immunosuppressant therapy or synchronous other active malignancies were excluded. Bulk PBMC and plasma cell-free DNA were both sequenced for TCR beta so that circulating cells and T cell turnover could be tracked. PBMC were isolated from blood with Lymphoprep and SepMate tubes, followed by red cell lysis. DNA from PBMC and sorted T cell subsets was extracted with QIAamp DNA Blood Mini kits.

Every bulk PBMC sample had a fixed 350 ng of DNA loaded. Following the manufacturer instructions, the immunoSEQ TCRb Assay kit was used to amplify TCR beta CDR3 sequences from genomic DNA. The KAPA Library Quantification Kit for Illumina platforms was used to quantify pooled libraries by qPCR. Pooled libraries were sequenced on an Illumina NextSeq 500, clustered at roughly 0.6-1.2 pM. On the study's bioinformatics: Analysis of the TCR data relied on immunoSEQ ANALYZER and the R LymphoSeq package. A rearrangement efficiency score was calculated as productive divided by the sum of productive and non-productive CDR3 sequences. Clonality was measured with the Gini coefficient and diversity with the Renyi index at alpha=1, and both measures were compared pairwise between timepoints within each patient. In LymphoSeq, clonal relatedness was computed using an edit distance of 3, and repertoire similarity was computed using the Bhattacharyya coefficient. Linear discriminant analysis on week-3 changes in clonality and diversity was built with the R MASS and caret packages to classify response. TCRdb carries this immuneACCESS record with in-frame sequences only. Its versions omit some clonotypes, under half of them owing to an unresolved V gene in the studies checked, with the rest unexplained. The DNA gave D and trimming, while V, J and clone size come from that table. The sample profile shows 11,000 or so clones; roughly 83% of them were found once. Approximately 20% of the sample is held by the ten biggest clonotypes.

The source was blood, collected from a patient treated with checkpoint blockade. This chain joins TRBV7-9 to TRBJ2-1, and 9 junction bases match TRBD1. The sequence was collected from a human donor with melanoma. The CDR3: CASSHRDRDLGEQFF. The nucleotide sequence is TGTGCCAGCAGCCATCGGGACAGGGACCTAGGTGAGCAGTTCTTC.